This TCR beta chain was observed in a study of shared clonotypes between healthy human individuals (dated by TCRdb to between 2020 and 2021). Background on the whole study: Two women and three men aged 18 to 49 years were included in the cohort. For each donor, CD4 naive and CD4 memory were each given three plates, CD8 naive was given two plates, and CD8 memory was given one plate. Blood TCR repertoires of five healthy adults were deeply sequenced to estimate repertoire size and the extent of clonotype sharing between individuals. Libraries were prepared and TCR repertoires were sequenced by different laboratories using diverse techniques, in order to increase sequencing depth and limit assay-specific biases. Per donor, leukapheresis produced somewhere between about 0.8 and 9 billion PBMCs.

Using the deep immunoSEQ assay, TCR CDR3 regions were amplified from genomic DNA by multiplex PCR. Genomic DNA extracted from each cell subset was distributed evenly over all wells of several immunoSEQ 96-well plates, and each plate served as one replicate. Each replicate PCR for sorted subsets received approximately 220 ng genomic DNA, equal to tens of thousands of T cell genomes. Purified libraries were measured with a Qubit 3.0 fluorometer, size-checked on a Bioanalyzer 2100, and measured again with the KAPA Library Quantification kit. Every immunoSEQ 96-well plate was sequenced on a separate single-read 150-cycle Illumina NextSeq 550 flow cell. On the authors' methods: Because only junctional sequences without quality scores were contained in the immunoSEQ output, filtering matching that applied to full-length reads could not be performed. Sequences were annotated with PyIR, a Python wrapper for IgBLAST v1.9, and V/J genes and CDR3 were assigned using IMGT germline references. Reads with weak V/J assignments (E-value above 1e-6), missing CDR3, stop codons, out-of-frame junctions, or ambiguous translated residues were removed. V3J clonotypes were defined as sequences sharing an identical inferred V gene, J gene, and CDR3 amino acid sequence. Percentage overlap between repertoires was calculated by dividing the number of shared unique clonotypes by the size of the smaller repertoire. Repertoire richness was assessed with RTK rarefaction, the Chao1 estimator, and Recon v2.1 estimates of unobserved clonotypes. For all TCRbeta clonotypes obtained by the gDNA method from a handful of donors, generation probabilities were computed with OLGA. TCRdb stores this immuneACCESS table with in-frame sequences only. Part of the clones is absent; in the studies checked, under half of the shortfall reflects unresolved V genes, and no reason is known for the rest. V and J calls and clone size are those listed in that table; D and trimming were worked out from the DNA. Within this sample are about 2,500,000 clones, with just over 90% of them counted one time only. More than 0.12% of the sample comes from the top ten.

Per the germline V gene, SGHAT is the CDR1 and FQNNGV is the CDR2. There are 14 amino acids in the CDR3, from cysteine to phenylalanine inclusive. Just CDR3 DNA is preserved here, 42 bases in frame from base 1. V drops 5 bases and J drops 0 bases, leaving 11 bases in between. As concerns this clone: What antigen it recognizes has not been identified. The sample holds no much larger clone one base away, and base qualities are not on file.

Study-level results and caveats: Larger estimated clonotype richness was generally found for naive subsets than for memory subsets. Clonotypes shared by all four sorted-subset donors showed higher generation probabilities than non-shared clonotypes. Because the study included only a small number of donors, the genetic and exposure-history diversity represented was limited. Pairwise subsampling led to the expectation that sequencing depth would affect the degree of clonotype sharing among donors. Across four donors, approximately 5% of naive CD4, approximately 3.6% of naive CD8, approximately 2.5% of memory CD4, and approximately 0.42% of memory CD8 clonotypes were shared. Rarefaction of sorted-subset datasets indicated incomplete sequencing despite the large sequencing depth. Sampling was limited to blood, and TCR repertoires in tissue likely differ from TCR repertoires in blood.

Donors were healthy HIV-negative adults with no recently reported acute infections or vaccinations. Every donor was a Caucasian adult living in Nashville, Tennessee, USA. CD4+ T cells were enriched by magnetic negative selection, after which naive cells were positively selected on CD45RA and the negative fraction was taken as the memory subset. After blood collection by leukapheresis, PBMCs were isolated using Ficoll-Histopaque density gradient centrifugation and then cryopreserved in the vapor phase of liquid nitrogen. Analytical flow cytometry was used to check the purity and quantity of every magnetically sorted T cell population. From each sorted fraction, genomic DNA was isolated and quantified by UV absorbance on a Nanodrop 2000c.

This TCR derives from a man between 18 and 35 years old in good health. The sequence joins TRBV11-2 to TRBJ2-7, with the D gene call left open. The sequenced material came from naive CD4+ T cells sorted from blood. According to the study, the label for this sample's cell subset or site signals: CD45RA+ positively selected. In nucleotides, the sequence is TGTGCCAGCAGCCTGCAGTACAACTCCTACGAGCAGTACTTC. This encodes CASSLQYNSYEQYF. The reference TRBV11-2 and TRBJ2-7 proteins fill in what lies around the CDR3, so the full variable domain reads EAGVAQSPRYKIIEKRQSVAFWCNPISGHATLYWYQQILGQGPKLLIQFQNNGVVDDSQLPKDRFSAERLKGVDSTLKIQPAKLEDSAVYLCASSLQYNSYEQYFGPGTRLTVT.